This TCR beta chain was obtained from a study of blood T cells in healthy people across ages. V trimming: 0 bases; J trimming: 4 bases; junction bases outside the gene matches: 9. This CDR3 has 16 residues. Germline lookup yields CDR1 SGDLS and CDR2 YYNGEE. The use of a sample-barcoded 5' primer and a J-beta primer mix characterized a second PCR of roughly 7 to 12 cycles. TCRdb independently ran MiXCR on the 5' RACE reads; one entry per CDR3 protein. Here the sample spans hundreds of thousands of distinct CDR3 sequences, about 36% being singletons. The source material was blood. The TCR comes from a man between 18 and 35 years old in good health. The chain joins TRBV9 to TRBJ2-7; 8 bases are shared with TRBD1. In DNA, the CDR3 is TGTGCCAGCAGCGTAGAAGCCGGGACAGGATCTTACGAGCAGTACTTC. Protein: CASSVEAGTGSYEQYF.